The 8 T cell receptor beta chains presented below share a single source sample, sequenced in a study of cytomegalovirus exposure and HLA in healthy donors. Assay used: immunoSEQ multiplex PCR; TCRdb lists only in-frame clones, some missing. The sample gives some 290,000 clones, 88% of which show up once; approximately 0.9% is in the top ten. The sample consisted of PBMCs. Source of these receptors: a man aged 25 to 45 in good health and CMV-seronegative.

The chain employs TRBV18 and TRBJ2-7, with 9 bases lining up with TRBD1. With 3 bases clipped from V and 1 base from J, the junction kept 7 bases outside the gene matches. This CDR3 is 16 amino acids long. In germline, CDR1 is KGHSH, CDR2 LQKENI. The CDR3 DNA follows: TGTGCCAGCTCACCCGAAGCACAGGGGGCTTCCTACGAGCAGTACTTC. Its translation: CASSPEAQGASYEQYF.

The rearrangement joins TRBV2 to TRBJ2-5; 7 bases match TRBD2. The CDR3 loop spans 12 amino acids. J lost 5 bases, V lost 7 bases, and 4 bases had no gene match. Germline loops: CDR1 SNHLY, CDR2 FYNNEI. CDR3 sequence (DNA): TGTGCCAGCACCCGGGGGGACGAGACCCAGTACTTC. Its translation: CASTRGDETQYF.

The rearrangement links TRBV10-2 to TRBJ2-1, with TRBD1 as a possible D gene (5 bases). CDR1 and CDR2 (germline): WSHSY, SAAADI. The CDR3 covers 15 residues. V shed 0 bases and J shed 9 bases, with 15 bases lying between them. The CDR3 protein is CASSESSGSRREQFF. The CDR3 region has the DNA TGCGCCAGCAGTGAGTCCTCAGGGTCGCGGCGTGAGCAGTTCTTC.

The CDR3 loop reads CASSSGGAAQHF. The DNA for the CDR3 is TGTGCCAGCAGCTCCGGGGGTGCGGCCCAGCATTTT. The chain employs TRBV7-8 and TRBJ1-5; weak D call: TRBD1 (5 bases). This CDR3 contains 12 residues. The V and J ends lost 4 bases and 11 bases respectively, with 12 bases between them. Germline CDR1 and CDR2: SGHVS and FQNEAQ.

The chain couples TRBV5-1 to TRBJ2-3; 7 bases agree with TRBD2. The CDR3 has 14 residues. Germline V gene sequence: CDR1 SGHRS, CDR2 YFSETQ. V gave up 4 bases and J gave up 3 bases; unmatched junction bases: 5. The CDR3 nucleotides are TGCGCCAGCAGCCGAGCGGGGAAAACAGATACGCAGTATTTT. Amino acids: CASSRAGKTDTQYF.

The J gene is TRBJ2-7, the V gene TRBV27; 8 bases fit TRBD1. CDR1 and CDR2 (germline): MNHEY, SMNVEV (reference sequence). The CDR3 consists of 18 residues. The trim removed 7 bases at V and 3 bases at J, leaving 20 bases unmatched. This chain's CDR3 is CASKPTRIVAGGHYEQYF. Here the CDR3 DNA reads TGTGCCAGCAAGCCCACCCGTATAGTGGCAGGGGGCCACTACGAGCAGTACTTC.

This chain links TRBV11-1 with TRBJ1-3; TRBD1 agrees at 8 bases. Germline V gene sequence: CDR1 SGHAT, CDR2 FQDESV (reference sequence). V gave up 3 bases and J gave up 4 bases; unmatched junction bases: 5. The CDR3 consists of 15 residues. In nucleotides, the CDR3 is TGTGCCAGCAGCTTGGACAGGGTCAGAGGAAACACCATATATTTT. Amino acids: CASSLDRVRGNTIYF.

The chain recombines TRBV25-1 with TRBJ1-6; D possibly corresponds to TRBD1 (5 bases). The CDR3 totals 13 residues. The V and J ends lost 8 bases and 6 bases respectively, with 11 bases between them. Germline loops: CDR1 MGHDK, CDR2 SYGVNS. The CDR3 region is CASSQGSNSPLHF. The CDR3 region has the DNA TGTGCCAGCTCGCAGGGTAGTAATTCACCCCTCCACTTT.